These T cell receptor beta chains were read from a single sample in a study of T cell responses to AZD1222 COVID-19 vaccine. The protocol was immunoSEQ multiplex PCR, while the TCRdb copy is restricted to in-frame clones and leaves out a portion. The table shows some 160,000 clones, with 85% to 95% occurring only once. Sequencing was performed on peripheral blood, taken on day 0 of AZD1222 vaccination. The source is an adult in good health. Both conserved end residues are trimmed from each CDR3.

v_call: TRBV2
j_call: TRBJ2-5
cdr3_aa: ASSEEAGDGETQY

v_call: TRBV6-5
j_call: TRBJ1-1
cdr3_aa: AGRDHLNTEAF

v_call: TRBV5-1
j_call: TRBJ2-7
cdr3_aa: ASSPGQPSYEQY

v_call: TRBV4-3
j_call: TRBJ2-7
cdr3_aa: ASSQDSGGTPY

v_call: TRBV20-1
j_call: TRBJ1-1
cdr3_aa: SASIRENTEAF

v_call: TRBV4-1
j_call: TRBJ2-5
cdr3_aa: ASSHLRGGIRLKETQY

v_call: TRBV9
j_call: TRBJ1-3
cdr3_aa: ASSASLGNTIY

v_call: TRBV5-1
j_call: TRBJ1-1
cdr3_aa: ASSYTGAMNTEAF

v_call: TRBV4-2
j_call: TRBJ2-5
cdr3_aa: ASSQDGEETQY

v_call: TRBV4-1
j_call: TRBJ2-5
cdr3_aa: ASSQGLAGGWKETQY

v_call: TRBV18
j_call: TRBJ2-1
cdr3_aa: ASSPRLAGGRNEQF

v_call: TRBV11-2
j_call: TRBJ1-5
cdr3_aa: ASSYDSGANQPQH

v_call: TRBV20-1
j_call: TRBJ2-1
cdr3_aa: SASSGGGYNEQF

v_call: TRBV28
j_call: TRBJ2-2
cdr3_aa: ASSLGGAGELF

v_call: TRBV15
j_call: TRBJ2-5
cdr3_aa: ATSGTGAQETQY

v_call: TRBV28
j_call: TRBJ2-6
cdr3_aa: ASSLSGGGGANVLT

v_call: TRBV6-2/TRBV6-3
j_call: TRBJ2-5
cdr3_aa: ASSARGKVETQY

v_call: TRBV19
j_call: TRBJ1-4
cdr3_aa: ASSHGSNEKLF

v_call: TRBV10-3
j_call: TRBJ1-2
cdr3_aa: AISESGGVDYT

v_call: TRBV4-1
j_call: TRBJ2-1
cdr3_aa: ASSQNDRDLNEQF

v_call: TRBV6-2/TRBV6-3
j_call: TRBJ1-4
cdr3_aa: ASSIQVGEKLF

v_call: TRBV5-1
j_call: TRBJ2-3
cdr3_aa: ASSLALSTDTQY

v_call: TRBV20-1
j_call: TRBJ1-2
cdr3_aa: SASQGGSTYGYT

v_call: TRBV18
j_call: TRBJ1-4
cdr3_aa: ASSKTVEKLF

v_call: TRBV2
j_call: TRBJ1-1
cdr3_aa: ASSPLLNTEAF

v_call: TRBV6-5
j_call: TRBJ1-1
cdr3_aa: ASSYSQGRGAEAF

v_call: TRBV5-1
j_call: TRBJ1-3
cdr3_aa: ASSFQPPTTGQGYSGNTIY

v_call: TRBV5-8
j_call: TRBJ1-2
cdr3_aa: ASSSNDRCT

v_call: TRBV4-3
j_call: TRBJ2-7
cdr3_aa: ASSQDRGGRRGRLYEQY

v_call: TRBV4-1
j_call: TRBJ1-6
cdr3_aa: ASSPTIAFTGGYSPLH

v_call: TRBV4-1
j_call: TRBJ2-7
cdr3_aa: ASSQGTLTYEQY

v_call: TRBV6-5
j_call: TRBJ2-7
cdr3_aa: ASSQSYEQY

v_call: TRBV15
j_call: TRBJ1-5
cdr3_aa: ATSRGRDRVTILRNQPQH

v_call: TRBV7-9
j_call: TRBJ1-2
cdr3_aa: ASSAQGALDGYT

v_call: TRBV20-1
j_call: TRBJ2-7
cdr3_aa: SASVRGSYEQY

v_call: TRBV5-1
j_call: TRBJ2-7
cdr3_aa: ASSPGGEQY

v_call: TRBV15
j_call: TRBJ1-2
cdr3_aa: ATSSHDRGFYGYT

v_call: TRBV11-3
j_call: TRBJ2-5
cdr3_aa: ASSLEAWGGGQETQY

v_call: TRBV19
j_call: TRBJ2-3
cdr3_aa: ASSIGLSVGTDTQY

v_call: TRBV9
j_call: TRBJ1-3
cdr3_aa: ASSVQGSGNTIY

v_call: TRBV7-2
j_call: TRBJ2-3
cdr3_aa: ASSLVGGPTDTQY